These 12 T cell receptor beta chains were all obtained from the same sample, sequenced in a study of blood T cell repertoires in COVID-19 (dated by TCRdb to the early 2020s). Receptor amplification or capture employed the immunoSEQ multiplex PCR assay. Here the immuneACCESS table is served through TCRdb, limited to in-frame sequences with V and J called. Missing clones are a known gap in these copies; in checked studies unresolved V genes cover under half, and the rest lacks a known reason. This sample is represented by about 62,000 clones; 80% to 90% of them were singletons. Jointly, the top ten make up approximately 20% of the sample. Sequenced sample: peripheral blood. The receptors stem from a woman aged 55-70 years with COVID-19, enrolled during active disease.

CDR3 in amino acids: CASSRAETGFGNTIYF. Written as DNA, the CDR3 is TGTGCCAGCAGCCGAGCGGAGACAGGGTTCGGAAACACCATATATTTT. The V gene is TRBV6-2 or TRBV6-3, the J gene TRBJ1-3; 7 bases fit TRBD1. The V gene's germline CDR1 is MNHEY and CDR2 SVGEGT. The junction had 12 bases not matched to a gene; V was cut back by 6 bases and J by 4 bases. The CDR3 contains 16 residues.

The chain is built from TRBV5-1 and TRBJ2-7; TRBD1 might be the D (6 bases). Germline CDR1 SGHRS, CDR2 YFSETQ. CDR3 length: 15 residues. Trimming left V 4 bases short and J 0 bases short, with 14 bases between. CDR3 loop: CASSVGDIRSYEQYF. The CDR3, as DNA: TGCGCCAGCAGCGTAGGGGACATTCGCTCCTACGAGCAGTACTTC.

The chain has TRBV24-1 and TRBJ2-2; D possibly corresponds to TRBD1 (5 bases). CDR3 length equals 16 residues. Germline loops: CDR1 KGHDR, CDR2 SFDVKD. V was pared by 3 bases and J by 0 bases, with 10 bases between. The CDR3 loop reads CATSDPGHANTGELFF. The CDR3 nucleotides read TGTGCCACCAGTGATCCAGGACACGCGAACACCGGGGAGCTGTTTTTT.

CDR3 sequence (DNA): TGTGCCAGCAGCTTAGGGTCGAGGGGCAATCAGCCCCAGCATTTT. Its protein is CASSLGSRGNQPQHF. The rearrangement joins TRBV7-6 to TRBJ1-5; D remains unclear. Trimming pared 1 base from V and 2 bases from J, leaving 9 bases between. The CDR3 has 15 amino acids. CDR1 and CDR2 from the germline V gene are SGHVS and FNYEAQ.

V gene TRBV6-6 combines with J gene TRBJ2-7; 9 bases match TRBD1. Germline CDR1 reads MNHNY; CDR2 reads SVGAGI (reference sequence). V lost 7 bases, J lost 2 bases, and 9 bases stayed unmatched. The CDR3 runs to 15 residues. The CDR3 nucleotides read TGTGCCAGCACCCAGCCTGGGGACAGGGCCTACGAGCAGTACTTC. This gives the protein CASTQPGDRAYEQYF.

This clone showed up just a few times. The V and J genes are TRBV6-2 or TRBV6-3 and TRBJ2-7; possibly TRBD1 for D (5 bases). V shed 4 bases and J shed 7 bases, with 14 bases lying between them. Germline values: CDR1 MNHEY, CDR2 SVGEGT. This CDR3 contains 13 residues. The CDR3 region is CASSSTAFGEQYF. The DNA for the CDR3 is TGTGCCAGCAGTTCGACAGCCTTTGGAGAGCAGTACTTC.

This clone was counted a single time. This chain links TRBV3-1 (or the pseudogene TRBV3-2) with TRBJ2-7, with D uncertain. Germline CDR1 is LGHDT and CDR2 is YNNKEL (reference sequence). With 1 base removed from V and 1 base from J, the gap between germline ends came to 8 bases. The CDR3 consists of 14 residues. DNA for the CDR3: TGTGCCAGCAGCCAAGGTAGATTTTCCTACGAGCAGTACTTC. It translates to CASSQGRFSYEQYF.

This chain links TRBV29-1 with TRBJ2-3; a possible D gene is TRBD1 (6 bases). V lost 5 bases to trimming and J lost 4 bases, with 16 bases between them. CDR3 size: 14 residues. Germline V lookup: CDR1 SQVTM, CDR2 ANQGSEA. Here the CDR3 reads CSVSSSRGADTQYF. Here the CDR3 DNA reads TGCAGCGTTAGTTCAAGCAGGGGTGCAGATACGCAGTATTTT.

V is TRBV9 and J is TRBJ2-7, with TRBD1 as a possible D gene (6 bases). The V end was cut by 6 bases, the J end by 6 bases, with 19 bases between. The CDR3 spans 14 residues. From germline, CDR1 is SGDLS and CDR2 YYNGEE. The CDR3 nucleotides read TGTGCCAGCACGCCGTTTGTACAGGGACCCGAGCAGTACTTC. Its translation: CASTPFVQGPEQYF.

The rearrangement joins TRBV25-1 to TRBJ1-6, with 7 positions matching TRBD1. With 7 bases clipped from V and 9 bases from J, the junction kept 12 bases outside the gene matches. Germline CDR1 is MGHDK and CDR2 is SYGVNS. There are 15 residues in the CDR3. This CDR3 reads CASTQGGGQASPLHF. The CDR3 coding sequence is TGTGCCAGCACTCAAGGGGGCGGTCAGGCTTCACCCCTCCACTTT.

The table lists this clone with a count of one. This chain uses TRBV4-2 with TRBJ2-7, with D hard to call. Trimming left V 1 base short and J 1 base short, with 8 bases between. The CDR3 extends over 14 amino acids. CDR1 LGHNA and CDR2 YNFKEQ come from the germline V gene. CDR3 sequence: CASSQVSTSYEQYF. Written as DNA, the CDR3 is TGTGCCAGCAGCCAAGTCTCGACATCCTACGAGCAGTACTTC.

V gene TRBV11-2 combines with J gene TRBJ2-5; 9 bases line up with TRBD1. Germline V gives CDR1 SGHAT, CDR2 FQNNGV. The CDR3 has 16 residues. V dropped 0 bases and J dropped 7; count of bases not matched to a gene: 9. DNA of the CDR3: TGTGCCAGCAGCTTAGATCCAACAGGGGGCCGGAGGACCCAGTACTTC. Its translation: CASSLDPTGGRRTQYF.